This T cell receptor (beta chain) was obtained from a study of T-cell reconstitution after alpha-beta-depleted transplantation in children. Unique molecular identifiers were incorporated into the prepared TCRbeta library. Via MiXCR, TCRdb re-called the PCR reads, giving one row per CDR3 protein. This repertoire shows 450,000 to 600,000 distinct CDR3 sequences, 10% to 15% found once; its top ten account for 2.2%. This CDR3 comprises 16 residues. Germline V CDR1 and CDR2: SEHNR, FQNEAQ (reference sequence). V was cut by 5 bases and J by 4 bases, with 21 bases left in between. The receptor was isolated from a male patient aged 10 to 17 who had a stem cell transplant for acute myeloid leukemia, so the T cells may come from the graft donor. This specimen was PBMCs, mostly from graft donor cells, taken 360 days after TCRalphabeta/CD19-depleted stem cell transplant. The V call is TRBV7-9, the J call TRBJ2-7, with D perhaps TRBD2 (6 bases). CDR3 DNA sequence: TGTGCCAGCAGCACACGAGCGGGCAATCCCGTTTACGAGCAGTACTTC. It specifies CASSTRAGNPVYEQYF.